One and the same sample provided the 12 T cell receptor beta chains below, sequenced in a study of blood T cells in healthy people across ages. Sample-barcoded 5' priming and a J-beta primer mix drove a second PCR of about 6 to 12 cycles. TCRdb fed the 5' RACE reads into MiXCR, producing one record per CDR3 protein. The table records 550,000 to 750,000 distinct CDR3 sequences, roughly 21% of them present only once. Input material: blood. These receptors all come from a man between 65 and 85 years old in good health.

The chain joins TRBV5-1 to TRBJ2-5; D not resolved. The CDR3 is made up of 14 amino acids. V lost 4 bases and J lost 7, with 17 bases in between. CDR1 and CDR2 from the germline V gene are SGHRS and YFSETQ. The CDR3 region is CASSIEATIGTQYF. Written as DNA, the CDR3 is TGCGCCAGCAGCATCGAAGCTACTATTGGGACCCAGTACTTC.

This clonotype has a single count. The chain links TRBV20-1 to TRBJ1-1, with D unclear. Trimming removed 4 bases from V and 2 bases from J, with 11 bases in between. Germline V gives CDR1 DFQATT, CDR2 SNEGSKA (reference sequence). The CDR3 is made up of 13 amino acids. This CDR3 is CSANTRINTEAFF. CDR3 in DNA: TGCAGTGCTAACACAAGGATAAACACTGAAGCTTTCTTT.

This clonotype has just a few counts. The genes are TRBV7-8 and TRBJ2-7; 7 bases are shared with TRBD2. CDR3 size: 16 residues. V gave up 5 bases and J gave up 12 bases; unmatched junction bases: 22. Looked up from germline, CDR1 is SGHVS and CDR2 is FQNEAQ. The CDR3 DNA reads TGTGCCAGCAGCCTACGCCCCGGGACTATCGGTCTTGGTGTGTACTTC. It encodes CASSLRPGTIGLGVYF.

For this clonotype: Because the CDR3's place on the DNA is in doubt, the DNA is left out and the CDR3 is given as listed by TCRdb. CDR3 amino acids: CSTSDRAETQYF. V gene TRBV20-1 combines with J gene TRBJ2-5; the listed D gene, TRBD1, was not tested against the DNA. Germline V CDR1 and CDR2: DFQATT, SNEGSKA (reference sequence). With termini counted, the CDR3 has 12 amino acids.

The CDR3 here is CASSQEGTSADTQYF. In DNA form, the CDR3 reads TGTGCCAGCAGCCAAGAAGGGACCTCCGCAGATACGCAGTATTTT. The V call is TRBV3-1, the J call TRBJ2-3; D possibly uses TRBD1 or TRBD2 (5 bases each). This CDR3 has 15 residues. In germline, CDR1 is LGHDT, CDR2 YNNKEL (reference sequence). With 0 bases removed from V and 4 bases from J, the gap between germline ends came to 11 bases.

V gene TRBV7-2 combines with J gene TRBJ2-5, with D possibly matching TRBD2 (6 bases). The germline gives CDR1 SGHTA, CDR2 FQGNSA. The CDR3 runs to 13 residues. Trimming took off 3 bases at V and 5 bases at J, with 10 bases between the two ends. Here the CDR3 reads CASSFRGSETQYF. The CDR3 nucleotides are TGTGCCAGCAGCTTCCGGGGGTCCGAGACCCAGTACTTC.

The gene calls are TRBV20-1 and TRBJ1-2; the D is unclear. Germline CDR1 DFQATT, CDR2 SNEGSKA (reference sequence). Trimming removed 6 bases at V and 5 bases at J, with 7 bases between. The CDR3 is 10 amino acids. CDR3 nucleotides: TGCAGTGCCGTCCCTTATGGCTACACCTTC. Its translation: CSAVPYGYTF.

The V gene is TRBV27, the J gene TRBJ2-2, with 8 bases identical to TRBD2. This CDR3 spans 18 amino acids. J lost 1 base, V lost 4 bases, and 11 bases had no gene match. Germline V CDR1 and CDR2: MNHEY, SMNVEV (reference sequence). The CDR3 sequence is CASSSQGGSGVNTGELFF. DNA of the CDR3: TGTGCCAGCAGTTCGCAGGGAGGTAGCGGGGTGAACACCGGGGAGCTGTTTTTT.

This clonotype came up many times. The chain links TRBV4-1 to TRBJ2-7; 8 bases align to TRBD1. The CDR3 has 17 residues. The germline V gene encodes CDR1 MGHRA and CDR2 YSYEKL. With 0 bases clipped from V and 1 base from J, the junction kept 8 bases outside the gene matches. CDR3 in amino acids: CASSQDWGQDLSYEQYF. In nucleotides, the CDR3 is TGCGCCAGCAGCCAAGATTGGGGACAGGATCTTTCCTACGAGCAGTACTTC.

The table lists this clonotype with many counts. The rearrangement joins TRBV6-2 or TRBV6-3 to TRBJ2-6; the D gene is possibly TRBD1 (5 bases). This CDR3 spans 16 amino acids. Trimming took off 0 bases at V and 1 base at J, with 7 bases between the two ends. Germline CDR1 and CDR2: MNHEY and SVGEGT. DNA for the CDR3: TGTGCCAGCAGTTACTCCACAGGATCTGGGGCCAACGTCCTGACTTTC. Its translation: CASSYSTGSGANVLTF.

This chain uses TRBV29-1 with TRBJ1-2; D gene uncertain. The germline gives CDR1 SQVTM, CDR2 ANQGSEA. There are 15 residues in the CDR3. V shed 2 bases and J shed 3 bases, with 16 bases lying between them. Here the CDR3 DNA reads TGCAGCGTTGAACCTCCCCACCTCCGAGACTATGGCTACACCTTC. Amino acids: CSVEPPHLRDYGYTF.

This rearrangement joins TRBV7-8 to TRBJ2-7, with TRBD1 matching over 8 bases. The CDR3 length is 14 residues. The V segment lost 5 bases and the J segment 4 bases; nucleotides outside the gene matches: 7. Germline CDR1 and CDR2: SGHVS and FQNEAQ. The CDR3: CASSTRQGAYEQYF. The CDR3 DNA sequence: TGTGCCAGCAGCACTCGGCAGGGGGCTTACGAGCAGTACTTC.